This TCR beta chain is drawn from a study of response to subunit inactivated influenza vaccine. TCRdb analysed the RT-PCR reads with MiXCR anew, one entry per CDR3 protein. The sample lists around 190,000 distinct CDR3 sequences; around a tenth were seen once. As to this clonotype: One base away lies a much larger clone, so this may be a sequencing read error.

This TCR derives from a man aged 50 or older who received an inactivated influenza vaccine. Sequencing was performed on non-naive T cells sorted from PBMCs, taken on the day of vaccination.

The CDR3 region is CASSRGWSFSGTTIYF. The CDR3 bases are TGTGCCAGCAGCCGGGGGTGGTCCTTCTCTGGAACCACCATATATTTT. V usage is TRBV12-3 or TRBV12-4 and J usage is TRBJ1-3; D is perhaps TRBD1 (5 bases). The CDR3 is 16 residues long.